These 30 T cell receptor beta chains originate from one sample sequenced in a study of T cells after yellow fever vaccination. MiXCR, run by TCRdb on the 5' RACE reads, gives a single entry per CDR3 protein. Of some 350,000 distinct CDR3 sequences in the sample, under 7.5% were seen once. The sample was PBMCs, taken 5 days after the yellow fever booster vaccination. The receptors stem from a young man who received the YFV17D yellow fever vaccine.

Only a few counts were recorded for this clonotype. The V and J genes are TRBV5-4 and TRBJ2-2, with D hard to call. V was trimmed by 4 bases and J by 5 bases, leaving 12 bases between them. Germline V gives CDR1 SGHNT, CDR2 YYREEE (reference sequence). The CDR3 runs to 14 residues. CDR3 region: CASSPSGQTGELFF. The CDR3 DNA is TGTGCCAGCAGCCCTTCTGGGCAGACCGGGGAGCTGTTTTTT. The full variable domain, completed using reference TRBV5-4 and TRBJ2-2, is ETGVTQSPTHLIKTRGQQVTLRCSSQSGHNTVSWYQQALGQGPQFIFQYYREEENGRGNFPPRFSGLQFPNYSSELNVNALELDDSALYLCASSPSGQTGELFFGEGSRLTVL.

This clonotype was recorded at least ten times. CDR3 DNA sequence: TGTGCCAGCAGCTTGCGGGACAGGGGGAACACTGAAGCTTTCTTT. This encodes CASSLRDRGNTEAFF. This chain uses TRBV11-1 with TRBJ1-1, with TRBD1 identical over 10 bases. The CDR3 has 15 residues. After removal of 3 bases from V and 1 base from J, the junction contained 2 bases not matched to a gene. CDR1 SGHAT and CDR2 FQDESV come from the germline V gene (reference sequence).

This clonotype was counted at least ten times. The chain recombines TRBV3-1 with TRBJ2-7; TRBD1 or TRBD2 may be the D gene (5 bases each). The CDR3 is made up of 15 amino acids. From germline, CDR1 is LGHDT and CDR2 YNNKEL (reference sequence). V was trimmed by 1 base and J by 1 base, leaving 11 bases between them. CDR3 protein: CASSQGRGLSYEQYF. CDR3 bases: TGTGCCAGCAGCCAAGGTCGGGGCCTGTCCTACGAGCAGTACTTC.

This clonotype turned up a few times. The CDR3 DNA reads TGTGCCATAGGACAGGGCTCCCTCTCCTACGAGCAGTACTTC. It yields the protein CAIGQGSLSYEQYF. This chain connects TRBV10-3 to TRBJ2-7, with TRBD1 matching over 8 bases. Germline CDR1 and CDR2: ENHRY and SYGVKD. The CDR3 totals 14 residues. J was trimmed by 0 bases and V by 9 bases; bases with no gene match: 7.

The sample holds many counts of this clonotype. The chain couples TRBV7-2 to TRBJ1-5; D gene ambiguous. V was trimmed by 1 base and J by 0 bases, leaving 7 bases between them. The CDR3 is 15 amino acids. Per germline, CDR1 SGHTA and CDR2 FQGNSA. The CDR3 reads CASSLVANSNQPQHF. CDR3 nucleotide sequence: TGTGCCAGCAGCTTAGTGGCCAATAGCAATCAGCCCCAGCATTTT.

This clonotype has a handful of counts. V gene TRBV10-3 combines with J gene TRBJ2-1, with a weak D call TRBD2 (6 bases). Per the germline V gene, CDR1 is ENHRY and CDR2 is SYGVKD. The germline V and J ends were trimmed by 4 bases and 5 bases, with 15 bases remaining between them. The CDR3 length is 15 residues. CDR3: CAISAQTGGHNEQFF. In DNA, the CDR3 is TGTGCCATCAGTGCACAAACCGGGGGACACAATGAGCAGTTCTTC.

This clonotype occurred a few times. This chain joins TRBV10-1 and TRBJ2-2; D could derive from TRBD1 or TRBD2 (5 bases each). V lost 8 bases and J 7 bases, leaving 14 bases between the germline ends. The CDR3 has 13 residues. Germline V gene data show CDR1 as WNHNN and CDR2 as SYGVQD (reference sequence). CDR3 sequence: CASRRDDGGELFF. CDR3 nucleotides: TGCGCCAGCCGCCGGGACGACGGCGGGGAGCTGTTTTTT.

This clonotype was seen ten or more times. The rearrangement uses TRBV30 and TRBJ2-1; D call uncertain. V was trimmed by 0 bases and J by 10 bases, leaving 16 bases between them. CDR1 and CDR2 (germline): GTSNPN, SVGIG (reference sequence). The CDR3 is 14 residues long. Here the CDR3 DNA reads TGTGCCTGGAGTGTTTTGGACGCCCTTGTCGAGCAGTTCTTC. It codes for CAWSVLDALVEQFF.

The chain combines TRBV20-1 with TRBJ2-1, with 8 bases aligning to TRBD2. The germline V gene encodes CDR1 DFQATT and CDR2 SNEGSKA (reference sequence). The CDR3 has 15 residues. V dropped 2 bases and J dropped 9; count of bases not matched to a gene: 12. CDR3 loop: CSARFPGTSPGEQFF. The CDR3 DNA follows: TGCAGTGCTAGATTTCCCGGGACTAGTCCAGGTGAGCAGTTCTTC.

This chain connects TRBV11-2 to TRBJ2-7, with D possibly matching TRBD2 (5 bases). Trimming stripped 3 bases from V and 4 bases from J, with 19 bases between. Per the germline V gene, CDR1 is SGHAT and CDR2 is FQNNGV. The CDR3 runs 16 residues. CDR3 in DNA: TGTGCCAGCAGCTTCAGGTCGGGGTTCTCGGGATACGAGCAGTACTTC. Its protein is CASSFRSGFSGYEQYF.

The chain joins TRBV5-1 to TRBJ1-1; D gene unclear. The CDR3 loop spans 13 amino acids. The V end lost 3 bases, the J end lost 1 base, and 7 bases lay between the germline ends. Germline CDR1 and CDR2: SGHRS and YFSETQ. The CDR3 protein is CASSSDGNTEAFF. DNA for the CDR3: TGCGCCAGCAGCTCGGACGGGAACACTGAAGCTTTCTTT.

CDR3 in DNA: TGTGCCAGCACCCTCGGGTTCCCGAACACCGGGGAGCTGTTTTTT. Protein sequence: CASTLGFPNTGELFF. The chain has TRBV6-1 and TRBJ2-2; D call uncertain. This CDR3 region has 15 residues. Germline V lookup: CDR1 MNHNS, CDR2 SASEGT. Trimming pared 7 bases from V and 0 bases from J, leaving 12 bases between.

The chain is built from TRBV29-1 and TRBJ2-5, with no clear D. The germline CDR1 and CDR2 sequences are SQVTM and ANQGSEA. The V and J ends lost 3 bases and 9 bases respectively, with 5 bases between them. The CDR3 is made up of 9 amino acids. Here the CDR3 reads CSVEGPQYF. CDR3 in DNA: TGCAGCGTTGAGGGTCCCCAGTACTTC.

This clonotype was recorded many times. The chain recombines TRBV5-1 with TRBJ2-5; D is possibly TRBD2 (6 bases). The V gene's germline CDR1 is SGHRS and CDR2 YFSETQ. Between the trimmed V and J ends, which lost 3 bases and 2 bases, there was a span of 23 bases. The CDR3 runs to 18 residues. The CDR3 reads CASSSVPAGQDLQETQYF. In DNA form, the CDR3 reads TGCGCCAGCAGCTCGGTCCCGGCGGGGCAGGACCTACAAGAGACCCAGTACTTC.

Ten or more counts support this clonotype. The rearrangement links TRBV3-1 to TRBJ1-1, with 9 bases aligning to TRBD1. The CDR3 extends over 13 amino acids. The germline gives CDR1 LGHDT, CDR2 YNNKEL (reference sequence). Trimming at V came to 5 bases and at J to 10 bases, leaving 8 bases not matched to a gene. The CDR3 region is CASSDRGNAGAFF. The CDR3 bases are TGTGCCAGCAGCGACAGGGGGAACGCGGGAGCTTTCTTT. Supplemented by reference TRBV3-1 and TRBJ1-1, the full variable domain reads DTAVSQTPKYLVTQMGNDKSIKCEQNLGHDTMYWYKQDSKKFLKIMFSYNNKELIINETVPNRFSPKSPDKAHLNLHINSLELGDSAVYFCASSDRGNAGAFFGQGTRLTVV.

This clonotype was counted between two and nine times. CDR3 amino acids: CASSQRGDGYEQYF. DNA for the CDR3: TGCGCCAGCAGCCAGAGGGGGGACGGCTACGAGCAGTACTTC. The rearrangement joins TRBV4-3 to TRBJ2-7; tentatively, D is TRBD1 or TRBD2 (6 bases each). Trimming removed 3 bases at V and 3 bases at J, with 12 bases between. There are 14 residues in the CDR3. Germline V gene lookup returns CDR1 LGHNA and CDR2 YSLEER.

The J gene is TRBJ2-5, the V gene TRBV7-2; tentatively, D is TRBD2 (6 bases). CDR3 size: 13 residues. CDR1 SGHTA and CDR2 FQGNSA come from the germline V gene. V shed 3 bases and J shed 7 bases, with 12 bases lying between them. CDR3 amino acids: CASSFGGPLTQYF. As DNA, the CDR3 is TGTGCCAGCAGCTTTGGAGGGCCCTTGACCCAGTACTTC.

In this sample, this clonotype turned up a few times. Here the CDR3 reads CSALQPGANVLTF. The CDR3 nucleotides read TGCAGTGCTCTACAACCCGGGGCCAACGTCCTGACTTTC. The chain is built from TRBV20-1 and TRBJ2-6; no definite D call. CDR1 DFQATT and CDR2 SNEGSKA come from the germline V gene (reference sequence). This CDR3 spans 13 amino acids. Trimming took off 5 bases at V and 4 bases at J, with 9 bases between the two ends.

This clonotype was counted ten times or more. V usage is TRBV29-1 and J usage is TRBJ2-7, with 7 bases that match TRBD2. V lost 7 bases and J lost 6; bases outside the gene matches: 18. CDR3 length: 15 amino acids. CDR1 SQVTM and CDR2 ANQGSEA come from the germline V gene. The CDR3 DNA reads TGCAGCGCCAGTTTGGATGGGAGGGCCTGGAGCGAGCAGTACTTC. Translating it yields CSASLDGRAWSEQYF.

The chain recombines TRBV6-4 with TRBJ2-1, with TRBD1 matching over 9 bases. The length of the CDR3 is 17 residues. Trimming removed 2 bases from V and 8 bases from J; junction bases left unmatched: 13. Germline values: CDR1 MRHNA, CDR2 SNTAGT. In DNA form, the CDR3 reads TGTGCCAGCAGTGACACGGGAGTTGGACAGGGGCTCGATGAGCAGTTCTTC. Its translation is CASSDTGVGQGLDEQFF.

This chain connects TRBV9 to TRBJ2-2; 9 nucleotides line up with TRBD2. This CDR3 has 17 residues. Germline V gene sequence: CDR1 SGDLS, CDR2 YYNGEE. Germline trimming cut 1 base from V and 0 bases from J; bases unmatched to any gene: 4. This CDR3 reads CASSVSGLAPNTGELFF. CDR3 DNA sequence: TGTGCCAGCAGCGTATCTGGACTAGCGCCGAACACCGGGGAGCTGTTTTTT.

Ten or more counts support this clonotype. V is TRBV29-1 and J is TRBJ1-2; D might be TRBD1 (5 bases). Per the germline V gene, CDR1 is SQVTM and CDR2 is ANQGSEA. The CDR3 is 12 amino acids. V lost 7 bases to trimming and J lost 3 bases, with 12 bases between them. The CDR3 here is CSGQAGDYGYTF. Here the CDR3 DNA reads TGCAGCGGCCAAGCGGGGGACTATGGCTACACCTTC.

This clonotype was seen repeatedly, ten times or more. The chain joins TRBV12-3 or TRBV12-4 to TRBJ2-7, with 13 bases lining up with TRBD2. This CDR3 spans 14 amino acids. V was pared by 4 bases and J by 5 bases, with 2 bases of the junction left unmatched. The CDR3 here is CASSSGLAGDEQYF. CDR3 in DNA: TGTGCCAGCAGTTCCGGACTAGCGGGAGACGAGCAGTACTTC.

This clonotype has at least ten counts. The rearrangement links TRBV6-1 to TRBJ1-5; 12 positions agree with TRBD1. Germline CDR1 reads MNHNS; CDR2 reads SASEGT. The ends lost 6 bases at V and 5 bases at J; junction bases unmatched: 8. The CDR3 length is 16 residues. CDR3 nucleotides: TGTGCCAGCAGACCGTGGGACAGGGGGCGCGATCAGCCCCAGCATTTT. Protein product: CASRPWDRGRDQPQHF.

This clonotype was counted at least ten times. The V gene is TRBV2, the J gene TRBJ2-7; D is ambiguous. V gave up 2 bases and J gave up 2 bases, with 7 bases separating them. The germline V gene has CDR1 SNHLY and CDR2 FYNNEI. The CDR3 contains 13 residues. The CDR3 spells CASSESAAYEQYF. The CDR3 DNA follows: TGTGCCAGCAGTGAATCTGCTGCCTACGAGCAGTACTTC. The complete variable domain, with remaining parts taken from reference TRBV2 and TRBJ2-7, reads EPEVTQTPSHQVTQMGQEVILRCVPISNHLYFYWYRQILGQKVEFLVSFYNNEISEKSEIFDDQFSVERPDGSNFTLKIRSTKLEDSAMYFCASSESAAYEQYFGPGTRLTVT.

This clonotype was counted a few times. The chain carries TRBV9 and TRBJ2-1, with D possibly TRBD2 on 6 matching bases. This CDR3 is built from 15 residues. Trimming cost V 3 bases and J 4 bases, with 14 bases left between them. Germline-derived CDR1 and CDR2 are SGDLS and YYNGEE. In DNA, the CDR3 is TGTGCCAGCAGCGGGGGAGGATCCGGATACAATGAGCAGTTCTTC. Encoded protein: CASSGGGSGYNEQFF.

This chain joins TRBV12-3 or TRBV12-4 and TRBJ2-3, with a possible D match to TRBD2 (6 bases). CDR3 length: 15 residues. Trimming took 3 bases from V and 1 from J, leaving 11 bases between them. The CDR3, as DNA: TGTGCCAGCAGTTTTTTCGGGAGTCGCACAGATACGCAGTATTTT. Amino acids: CASSFFGSRTDTQYF.

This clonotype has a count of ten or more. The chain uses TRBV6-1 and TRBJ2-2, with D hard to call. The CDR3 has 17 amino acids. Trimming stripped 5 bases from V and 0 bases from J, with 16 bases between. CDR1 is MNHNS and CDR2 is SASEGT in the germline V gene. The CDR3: CASSRSMAATNTGELFF. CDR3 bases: TGTGCCAGCAGTCGATCTATGGCGGCGACGAACACCGGGGAGCTGTTTTTT.

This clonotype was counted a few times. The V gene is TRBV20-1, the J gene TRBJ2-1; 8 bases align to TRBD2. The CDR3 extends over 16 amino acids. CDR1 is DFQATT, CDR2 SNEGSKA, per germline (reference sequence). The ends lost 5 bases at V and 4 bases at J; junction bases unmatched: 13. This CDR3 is CSAVAGKGAAYNEQFF. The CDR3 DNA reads TGCAGTGCTGTAGCGGGGAAAGGAGCTGCATACAATGAGCAGTTCTTC.

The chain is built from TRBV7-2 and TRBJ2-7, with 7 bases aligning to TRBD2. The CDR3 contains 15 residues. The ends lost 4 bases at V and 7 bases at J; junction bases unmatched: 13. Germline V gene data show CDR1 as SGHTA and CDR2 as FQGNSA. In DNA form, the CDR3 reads TGTGCCAGCAGCTCTAGTCCGGGGAGGGCGTGGGAGCAGTACTTC. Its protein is CASSSSPGRAWEQYF.